Below, 24 T cell receptor beta chains from the same sample are listed, as sequenced in a study of T-cell reconstitution after alpha-beta-depleted transplantation in children. This sample's TCRbeta library carried unique molecular identifier barcodes. TCRdb recomputed calls from the PCR reads with MiXCR, one row per CDR3 protein. The profile shows about 640,000 distinct CDR3 sequences, approximately 15% of them singletons. The material sequenced was PBMCs from the stem cell graft donor, taken from the stem cell graft. Source of these receptors: a human donor who donated a stem cell graft to a child with acute myeloid leukemia.

This clonotype was seen ten or more times. The V and J genes are TRBV25-1 and TRBJ2-3, with 7 nucleotides matching TRBD2. This CDR3 is 14 amino acids long. V gave up 6 bases and J gave up 4 bases; unmatched junction bases: 7. Germline V CDR1 and CDR2: MGHDK, SYGVNS. The CDR3 loop is CASSEGREPDTQYF. The CDR3 DNA reads as TGTGCCAGCAGCGAAGGGAGGGAGCCAGATACGCAGTATTTT.

The J gene is TRBJ2-7, the V gene TRBV2; 10 bases align to TRBD2. Germline V lookup: CDR1 SNHLY, CDR2 FYNNEI. The CDR3 is made up of 14 amino acids. The V segment lost 7 bases and the J segment 0 bases; nucleotides outside the gene matches: 3. CDR3 residues: CASTKRGGSYEQYF. DNA for the CDR3: TGTGCCAGCACCAAGCGGGGGGGCTCCTACGAGCAGTACTTC.

The CDR3 sequence: CASSLVEPYEQYV. The CDR3 DNA is TGTGCCAGCAGCTTAGTGGAGCCCTACGAGCAGTACGTC. V gene TRBV11-2 combines with J gene TRBJ2-7; unclear D gene. Deletions cut 1 base from V and 2 bases from J, with 6 bases between. This CDR3 spans 13 amino acids. Germline values: CDR1 SGHAT, CDR2 FQNNGV.

V is TRBV10-3 and J is TRBJ1-6; no definite D call. The germline gives CDR1 ENHRY, CDR2 SYGVKD. The CDR3 spans 14 residues. V lost 2 bases to trimming and J lost 7 bases, with 9 bases between them. This chain's CDR3 is CAISETVENSPLHF. Written as DNA, the CDR3 is TGTGCCATCAGTGAGACAGTGGAGAATTCACCCCTCCACTTT.

Ten or more counts support this clonotype. This chain connects TRBV5-1 to TRBJ2-1; D gene uncertain. With 4 bases removed from V and 10 bases from J, the gap between germline ends came to 15 bases. This CDR3 has 13 residues. CDR1 is SGHRS, CDR2 YFSETQ, per germline. This CDR3 is CASSLLDRGEQFF. The CDR3 DNA reads as TGCGCCAGCAGCCTCCTGGACCGTGGCGAGCAGTTCTTC.

This clonotype was counted only a few times. The V call is TRBV6-4, the J call TRBJ2-3, with 10 bases fitting TRBD2. CDR1 is MRHNA, CDR2 SNTAGT, per germline. Trimming removed 0 bases from V and 3 bases from J; junction bases left unmatched: 3. The CDR3 contains 16 residues. The DNA of the CDR3 is TGTGCCAGCAGTGACTCTAGCGGGGGGCCGACAGATACGCAGTATTTT. Amino acids: CASSDSSGGPTDTQYF.

This clonotype was detected a few times. The CDR3 loop is CASTVDRGGETQYF. The CDR3 DNA reads TGTGCCAGCACCGTTGACAGGGGCGGGGAGACCCAGTACTTC. The chain carries TRBV5-5 and TRBJ2-5; TRBD1 matches at 8 bases. The CDR3 has 14 amino acids. Germline V gene data show CDR1 as SGHKS and CDR2 as YYEKEE (reference sequence). J gave up 5 bases and V 6 bases, and 9 bases lay outside the gene matches.

This clonotype was counted between two and nine times. The chain combines TRBV7-2 with TRBJ2-7; 9 nucleotides match TRBD2. After removal of 3 bases from V and 6 bases from J, the junction contained 9 bases not matched to a gene. This CDR3 spans 15 amino acids. The V gene's germline CDR1 is SGHTA and CDR2 FQGNSA. The DNA for the CDR3 is TGTGCCAGCAGCTTTCTCGGCGGGGGGGCCGCCGAGCAGTACTTC. This sequence encodes CASSFLGGGAAEQYF.

The chain is built from TRBV20-1 and TRBJ2-2; D ambiguous. Trimming cost V 1 base and J 4 bases, with 7 bases left between them. Looked up from germline, CDR1 is DFQATT and CDR2 is SNEGSKA (reference sequence). The CDR3 extends over 13 amino acids. The DNA for the CDR3 is TGCAGTGCTAGAGGCCCGATCACCGGGGAGCTGTTTTTT. This sequence encodes CSARGPITGELFF.

This clonotype was counted many times. The CDR3 reads CASSEPNNEQFF. The CDR3 region has the DNA TGTGCCAGCAGTGAACCGAACAATGAGCAGTTCTTC. This chain links TRBV25-1 with TRBJ2-1; D gene ambiguous. CDR1 MGHDK and CDR2 SYGVNS come from the germline V gene. The V end was cut by 2 bases, the J end by 5 bases, with 4 bases between. This CDR3 is 12 amino acids long.

With regard to this clonotype: A read error may explain this, as a much larger clone is one base away. CDR3 in DNA: TGTGCCAGCAGGAAGGGAGAGACTGAAGATTTCTTT. It specifies CASRKGETEDFF. J is TRBJ1-1 and V is TRBV27; no firm D call. The CDR3 is made up of 12 amino acids. CDR1 and CDR2 (germline): MNHEY, SMNVEV (reference sequence).

This chain connects TRBV7-2 to TRBJ1-2; the match to TRBD1 covers 7 bases. There are 15 residues in the CDR3. Germline CDR1 reads SGHTA; CDR2 reads FQGNSA. V lost 5 bases, J lost 4 bases, and 10 bases stayed unmatched. The CDR3 loop is CASSILTGTAYGYTF. The CDR3 DNA is TGTGCCAGCAGCATACTTACCGGGACAGCCTATGGCTACACCTTC.

This clonotype turned up a few times. V usage is TRBV28 and J usage is TRBJ2-5; the D is unclear. The germline V gene encodes CDR1 MDHEN and CDR2 SYDVKM. V was shortened by 6 bases and J by 2 bases, with 10 bases between the two germline ends. This CDR3 contains 13 residues. CDR3 residues: CASRRASQETQYF. DNA of the CDR3: TGTGCCAGCAGGAGAGCCTCTCAAGAGACCCAGTACTTC.

This clonotype has only a few counts. The chain links TRBV20-1 to TRBJ2-7; TRBD1 agrees at 9 bases. The CDR3 runs to 14 residues. Trimming at V came to 6 bases and at J to 6 bases, leaving 12 bases not matched to a gene. Per germline, CDR1 DFQATT and CDR2 SNEGSKA (reference sequence). The CDR3 sequence is CSAAGLTGGVEQYV. The CDR3 DNA reads as TGCAGTGCCGCTGGATTGACAGGGGGAGTCGAGCAGTACGTC.

This clonotype showed up just a few times. The chain employs TRBV20-1 and TRBJ1-1; perhaps TRBD1 as D (5 bases). CDR1 and CDR2 from the germline V gene are DFQATT and SNEGSKA (reference sequence). CDR3 length equals 14 residues. V lost 6 bases, J lost 0 bases, and 14 bases lay in between. The chain's CDR3 is CSAAGGGMNTEAFF. The CDR3, as DNA: TGCAGTGCCGCGGGGGGTGGGATGAACACTGAAGCTTTCTTT.

This clonotype was counted at least ten times. The CDR3 nucleotides read TGTGCCAGCAGTTTTGGGGCAGAAGAGACCCAGTACTTC. Residues: CASSFGAEETQYF. This chain joins TRBV12-3 or TRBV12-4 and TRBJ2-5, with D maybe TRBD1 (5 bases). The CDR3 runs 13 residues. V lost 3 bases and J 3 bases, leaving 8 bases between the germline ends.

This clonotype was seen repeatedly, ten times or more. The DNA for the CDR3 is TGTGCCAGCAGCCTTACTAGGGAGCAGTTCTTC. Its protein product is CASSLTREQFF. V and J are TRBV12-3 or TRBV12-4 and TRBJ2-1, with a weak D call TRBD2 (5 bases). Trimming cost V 6 bases and J 10 bases, with 10 bases left between them. The CDR3 is 11 residues long.

This clonotype occurred a few times. The J gene is TRBJ1-2, the V gene TRBV12-3 or TRBV12-4; TRBD1 agrees at 9 bases. The ends lost 5 bases at V and 8 bases at J; junction bases unmatched: 6. The CDR3 covers 13 residues. The CDR3 loop is CASSPGTGRGYTF. In DNA form, the CDR3 reads TGTGCCAGCAGTCCCGGGACAGGGAGGGGCTACACCTTC.

The genes are TRBV12-2 and TRBJ2-5; the D segment call TRBD2 is taken from the table without a DNA check. TRBV12-2 is a pseudogene segment. The CDR3 has 17 amino acids. The CDR3 DNA reads as TGTGCAAGTCGCTTCTTGAATAGCCTAGCTCAACAAGAGACCCAGTACTTC. It codes for CASRFLNSLAQQETQYF.

The rearrangement joins TRBV25-1 to TRBJ2-2, with D unclear. CDR3 length: 15 residues. In germline, CDR1 is MGHDK, CDR2 SYGVNS. V was pared by 6 bases and J by 2 bases, with 13 bases between. The CDR3 loop is CASRPTSPNTGELFF. For the CDR3, the DNA is TGTGCCAGCAGGCCCACGTCTCCAAACACCGGGGAGCTGTTTTTT.

Many counts were recorded for this clonotype. V and J are TRBV29-1 and TRBJ1-2; tentative D call: TRBD1 (6 bases). CDR3 length equals 14 residues. Trimming pared 2 bases from V and 2 bases from J, leaving 12 bases between. Germline loops: CDR1 SQVTM, CDR2 ANQGSEA. The CDR3 loop is CSVEPQGANYGYTF. CDR3 nucleotides: TGCAGCGTTGAACCACAGGGAGCAAACTATGGCTACACCTTC.

This clonotype was seen a few times. The genes are TRBV4-2 and TRBJ2-1; 8 bases agree with TRBD2. The CDR3 loop spans 17 amino acids. The V gene's germline CDR1 is LGHNA and CDR2 YNFKEQ. V lost 4 bases, J lost 8 bases, and 16 bases stayed unmatched. CDR3 sequence (DNA): TGTGCCAGCAGCCTTACTGAGCGGGGGATCGGGGTCGATGAGCAGTTCTTC. Protein sequence: CASSLTERGIGVDEQFF.

The chain combines TRBV6-2 or TRBV6-3 with TRBJ2-7; 7 bases fit TRBD2. V lost 6 bases, J lost 0 bases, and 5 bases stayed unmatched. This CDR3 has 14 amino acids. Per the germline V gene, CDR1 is MNHEY and CDR2 is SVGEGT. The CDR3 DNA follows: TGTGCCAGCAGAAGCGGGGATACCTCCTACGAGCAGTACTTC. Its protein is CASRSGDTSYEQYF.

This clonotype has only a few counts. The chain combines TRBV25-1 with TRBJ1-6; D unresolved. The germline V gene has CDR1 MGHDK and CDR2 SYGVNS. The V end was cut by 6 bases, the J end by 8 bases, with 11 bases between. The CDR3 totals 13 residues. The CDR3 is CASSPQADSPLHF. CDR3 DNA: TGTGCCAGCAGCCCCCAGGCGGATTCACCCCTCCACTTT.